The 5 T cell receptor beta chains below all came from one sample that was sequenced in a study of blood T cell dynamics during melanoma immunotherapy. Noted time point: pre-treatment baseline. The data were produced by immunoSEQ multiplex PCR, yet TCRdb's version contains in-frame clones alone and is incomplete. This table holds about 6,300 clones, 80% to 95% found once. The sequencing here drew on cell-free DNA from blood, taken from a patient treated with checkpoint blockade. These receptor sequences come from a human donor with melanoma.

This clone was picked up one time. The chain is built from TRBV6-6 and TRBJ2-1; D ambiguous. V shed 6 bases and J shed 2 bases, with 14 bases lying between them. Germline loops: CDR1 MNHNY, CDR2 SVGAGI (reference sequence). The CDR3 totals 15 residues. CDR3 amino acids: CASSHNRVTYNEQFF. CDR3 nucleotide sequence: TGTGCCAGCAGCCATAACAGAGTCACCTACAATGAGCAGTTCTTC.

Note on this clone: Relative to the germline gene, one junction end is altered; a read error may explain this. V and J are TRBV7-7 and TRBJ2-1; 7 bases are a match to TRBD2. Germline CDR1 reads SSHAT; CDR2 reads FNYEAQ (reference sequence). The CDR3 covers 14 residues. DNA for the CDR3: TGTGCTAGCAGCTTAAGTGGAGGGAGGGATGAGCAGTTCTTC. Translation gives CASSLSGGRDEQFF.

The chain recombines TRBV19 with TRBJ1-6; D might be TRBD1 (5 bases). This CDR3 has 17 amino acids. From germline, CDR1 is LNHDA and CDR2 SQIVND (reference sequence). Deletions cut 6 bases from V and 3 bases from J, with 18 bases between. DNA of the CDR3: TGTGCCAGTAGCCAATCAGGGCGCGCTCACTATAATTCACCCCTCCACTTT. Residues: CASSQSGRAHYNSPLHF.

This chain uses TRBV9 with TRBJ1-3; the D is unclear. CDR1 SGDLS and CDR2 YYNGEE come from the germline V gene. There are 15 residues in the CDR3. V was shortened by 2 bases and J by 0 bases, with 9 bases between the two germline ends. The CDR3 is CASSVDGNSGNTIYF. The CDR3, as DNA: TGTGCCAGCAGCGTCGACGGAAACTCTGGAAACACCATATATTTT.

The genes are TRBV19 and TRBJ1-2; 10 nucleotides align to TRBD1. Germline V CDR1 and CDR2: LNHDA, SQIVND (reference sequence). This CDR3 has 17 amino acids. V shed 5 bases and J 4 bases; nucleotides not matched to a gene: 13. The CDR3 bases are TGTGCCAGTAGTGGACGGACAGGGGGGCTTTCGGGCTATGGCTACACCTTC. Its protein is CASSGRTGGLSGYGYTF.